This TCR delta chain was profiled in a study of γδ T cells in repeated Plasmodium falciparum infection. Study context: Age- and gender-matched Australian children served as comparison for malaria-exposed Malian children. Malaria-naive adults were infected with P. falciparum NF54 four times over roughly 600 days. Malian gammadelta TCRs were studied during no-transmission periods and across acute malaria episodes.

CDR1 and CDR2 (germline): TVYSNPD, GDNSRS (reference sequence). V lost 2 bases to trimming and J lost 1 base, with 35 bases between them. This CDR3 has 21 residues. TCRdb re-called the multiplex PCR reads via CATT. The sample consists of tens of thousands of delta-chain clones, 1.5% to 2% of them appearing once. Findings of the study overall: In Vdelta2-negative, largely Vdelta1+, gammadelta repertoires, repeated controlled infections appeared to drive clonal selection waves.

Vgamma9/Vdelta2+ and Vdelta2-negative gammadelta T cells were flow-sorted from PBMC for bulk sequencing. This clone showed up just a few times. Its matching antigen is unknown. The protein held in TCRdb is that of a much larger clone and does not match this DNA's translation at residue 11, likely because of a read error; the protein shown is translated from the DNA. The source of this sequence is a pool of human donors (malaria-infected and uninfected, not separated). Sequenced input: gamma-delta T cells from blood. The J gene is TRDJ1, the V gene TRDV3; tentative D call: TRDD2 (6 bases). DNA of the CDR3: TGTGCCTTTGTGGGACCTTCCCCAATCCTCGGATCACCCGGAGCCACCGATAAACTCATCTTT. Its translation: CAFVGPSPILGSPGATDKLIF. The variable domain in full, with the rest retrieved from reference TRDV3 and TRDJ1, is CDKVTQSSPDQTVASGSEVVLLCTYDTVYSNPDLFWYRIRPDYSFQFVFYGDNSRSEGADFTQGRFSVKHILTQKAFHLVISPVRTEDSATYYCAFVGPSPILGSPGATDKLIFGKGTRVTVEP.